This TCR beta chain was identified in a study of T cells after yellow fever vaccination. As regards this clonotype: The antigen is unknown.

TCRdb reanalysed the 5' RACE reads using MiXCR and keeps one entry per CDR3 protein. Among 300,000 to 400,000 distinct CDR3 sequences listed, 8.7% were seen once. Germline values: CDR1 DFQATT, CDR2 SNEGSKA (reference sequence). Trimming cost V 1 base and J 15 bases; bases outside gene matches: 18. The CDR3 has 15 residues. The study, taken as a whole, reports: Re-detected after boosting: most primary clones, almost 98% of CD4 and 80% to 90% of CD8.

The sequence derives from a man aged 18-30 years who received the YFV17D yellow fever vaccine. Sequencing was performed on PBMCs, taken on the day of the first yellow fever vaccination. This chain links TRBV20-1 with TRBJ2-4; 7 bases fit TRBD2. The chain's CDR3 is CSARGMSERGGPGYF. For the CDR3, the DNA is TGCAGTGCTAGAGGGATGAGCGAGCGGGGCGGCCCGGGGTACTTC.